This paragraph covers one TCR beta chain sequence. As handled by the study authors: Estimation of nucleated cell counts was performed using reference gene primer amplification. Repertoires were generated with immunoSEQ multiplex PCR, while TCRdb's copy carries only in-frame clones and drops some. V and J calls and clone size are given by that table; D and trimming were obtained from the DNA. The sample shows some 220,000 clones, roughly 89% of them seen only once. This sample was taken from a study of blood T cell repertoires in COVID-19. Looking at the study overall: Italy, Spain and the United States were the sources of the convalescent and acute COVID-19 samples.

Participant ages covered roughly 18 to 89 years across 24 US areas. Trimming pared 1 base from V and 0 bases from J, leaving 5 bases between. Germline loops: CDR1 SGHTA, CDR2 FQGTGA. The length of the CDR3 is 14 residues. Sequencing input: PBMCs or T cells enriched from blood (not recorded which). This chain connects TRBV7-3 to TRBJ2-3; D uncertain. The origin of this receptor is a woman aged 40 to 50 with acute COVID-19. The CDR3 bases are TGTGCCAGCAGCTTAAGTCAGAGCACAGATACGCAGTATTTT. Residues: CASSLSQSTDTQYF.